The sample holds many counts of the clone carrying this T cell receptor beta chain. Antigen unknown. This entry is derived from a study of T cells in Graves' hyperthyroidism and ophthalmopathy. Amplified TCR beta CDR3 regions came from RNA transcripts. The study used the HTBI primer set for a first-round RT-PCR of the TCR CDR3. TCRdb re-analysed the multiplex PCR reads in MiXCR, keeping a single row per CDR3 protein. The data hold 270,000 or so distinct CDR3 sequences, with around 25% observed a single time. The CDR3 runs 19 residues. V lost 1 base and J 1 base, leaving 23 bases between the germline ends. CDR1 is DFQATT and CDR2 is SNEGSKA in the germline V gene (reference sequence). Findings and limits, study-wide: Most clonotypes expanded in thyroid above 0.001 were likewise present in blood.

The V and J genes are TRBV20-1 and TRBJ1-5, with a possible D match to TRBD1 (5 bases). Sequencing was done on a sample of blood. This receptor was taken from a middle-aged man with Graves' hyperthyroidism that later progressed to Graves' ophthalmopathy. CDR3 residues: CSARGGGKRGVESNQPQHF. The CDR3 DNA reads as TGCAGTGCTAGAGGGGGGGGAAAAAGGGGCGTCGAGAGCAATCAGCCCCAGCATTTT.